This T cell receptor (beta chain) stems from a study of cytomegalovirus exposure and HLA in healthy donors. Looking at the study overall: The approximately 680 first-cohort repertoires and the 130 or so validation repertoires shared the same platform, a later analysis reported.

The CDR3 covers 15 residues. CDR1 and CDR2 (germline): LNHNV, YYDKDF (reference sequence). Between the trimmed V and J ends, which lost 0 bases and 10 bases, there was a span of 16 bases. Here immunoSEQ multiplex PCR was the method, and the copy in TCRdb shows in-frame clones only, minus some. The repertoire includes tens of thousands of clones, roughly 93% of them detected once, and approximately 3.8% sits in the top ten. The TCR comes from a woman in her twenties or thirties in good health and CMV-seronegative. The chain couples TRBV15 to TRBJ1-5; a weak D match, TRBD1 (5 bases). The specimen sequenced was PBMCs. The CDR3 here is CATSRDLQGTYPQHF. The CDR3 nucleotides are TGTGCCACCAGCAGAGATCTGCAGGGTACGTATCCCCAGCATTTT.